These T cell receptor beta chains were read from a single sample in a study of cytomegalovirus exposure and HLA in healthy donors. Generated by immunoSEQ multiplex PCR, the TCRdb table keeps only in-frame clones and is missing some. The repertoire holds 180,000 or so clones, with roughly 86% as singletons. Sequencing used PBMCs. The receptors come from a man aged 25 to 40 in good health and CMV-seropositive. Each CDR3 is given with its conserved first and last residue. D genes are given only for firm matches. A row's size may be missing; if present it is once, few, many or a size class.

size,V,J,D,DNA,CDR3
-,TRBV28,TRBJ1-5,-,TGTGCCAGCAGTTTATCGGGACGTTTGAAGCCCCAGCATTTT,CASSLSGRLKPQHF
few,TRBV28,TRBJ2-2,-,TGTGCCAGCAGTACGTACTCGACGGCCGAGCCGAACACCGGGGAGCTGTTTTTT,CASSTYSTAEPNTGELFF
-,TRBV29-1,TRBJ2-7,-,TGCAGCGTTGAAAGGGGGGGAACTCCCTACGAGCAGTACTTC,CSVERGGTPYEQYF
-,TRBV2,TRBJ1-4,-,TGTGCCAGCAGGCCCCAGAGAGAAAAACTGTTTTTT,CASRPQREKLFF
-,TRBV10-3,TRBJ2-7,-,TGTGCCAGCTACGGCAGACAGGGACTGGGCTACGAGCAGTACTTC,CASYGRQGLGYEQYF
-,TRBV27,TRBJ1-5,-,TGTGCCAGCAGTTTGGGGGCTATTGAGCCCCAGCATTTT,CASSLGAIEPQHF
-,TRBV5-4,TRBJ2-1,TRBD2,TGTGCCAGCAGCTTGGCCATAACTAGCGGGGGGGCAAGGAATGAGCAGTTCTTC,CASSLAITSGGARNEQFF
-,TRBV7-2,TRBJ2-7,-,TGTGCCAGCAGCTTAGGGAGGGGGTACGAGCAGTACTTC,CASSLGRGYEQYF
-,TRBV28,TRBJ1-1,TRBD1,TGTGCCAGCAGTCCCGGGACAGCCACGAACACTGAAGCTTTCTTT,CASSPGTATNTEAFF
-,TRBV25-1,TRBJ1-3,TRBD1,TGTGCCAGCAGAGGGGGGGGACAGGGCCTCTTCTCTGGAAACACCATATATTTT,CASRGGGQGLFSGNTIYF
-,TRBV6-1,TRBJ1-5,-,TGTGCCAGCAGCCACTCCGCCGGCCCCCAGCATTTT,CASSHSAGPQHF
-,TRBV4-1,TRBJ2-7,TRBD1,TGCGCCAGCAGCCAAGGACAGGGTAGCCACGAGCAGTACTTC,CASSQGQGSHEQYF
-,TRBV9,TRBJ2-7,-,TGTGCCAGCAGCCCCGGCATTCTCTACGAGCAGTACTTC,CASSPGILYEQYF
-,TRBV2,TRBJ2-2,TRBD2,TGTGCCAGCAGGGGGGTTAGCGGGGGCACCGGGGAGCTGTTTTTT,CASRGVSGGTGELFF
-,TRBV6-1,TRBJ2-7,TRBD2,TGTGCCAGCAGTGACATCCCCACTAGCGGGCACCTGGAGCAGTACTTC,CASSDIPTSGHLEQYF
-,TRBV28,TRBJ1-4,TRBD1,TGTGCCAGCGAACAGCAGGGGGCTAATGAAAAACTGTTTTTT,CASEQQGANEKLFF
-,TRBV6-1,TRBJ2-7,-,TGTGCCAGCGGCCAAAACTACGAGCAGTACTTC,CASGQNYEQYF
-,TRBV6-1,TRBJ1-1,-,TGTGCCAGCAGTGCCCGGGGGGTAATGAACACTGAAGCTTTCTTT,CASSARGVMNTEAFF
-,TRBV2,TRBJ1-1,-,TGTGCCAGCAGATTAGGCGAGAACACTGAAGCTTTCTTT,CASRLGENTEAFF
-,TRBV5-4,TRBJ1-4,TRBD1,TGTGCCAGCACCTCGCCGGGACAGGGTGAAAAACTGTTTTTT,CASTSPGQGEKLFF
-,TRBV7-8,TRBJ1-6,-,TGTGCCAGCACCACCGGACACCGAAATTCACCCCTCCACTTT,CASTTGHRNSPLHF
-,TRBV11-3,TRBJ2-7,-,TGTGCCAGCAGCTTAGATTTGTGGGGCGAATTCACCTACGAGCAGTACTTC,CASSLDLWGEFTYEQYF